The entry below gives a single TCR beta chain sequence along with its context. The data were obtained in a study of shared clonotypes between healthy human individuals. The table came from immunoSEQ multiplex PCR; TCRdb's copy has only in-frame clones and leaves some out. Of about 980,000 clones detected, 76% appear once; the ten largest clones hold about 1.5%. The split of CD4+ cells yielded CD45RA+ naive and CD45RA-negative memory subsets. The germline gives CDR1 MNHEY, CDR2 SMNVEV (reference sequence). Between the trimmed V and J ends, which lost 5 bases and 2 bases, there was a span of 13 bases. This CDR3 spans 15 amino acids.

The clonotype was recovered from a man between 18 and 29 years old in good health. The chain recombines TRBV27 with TRBJ2-1, with a possible D match to TRBD1 (6 bases). Sequenced: memory CD4+ T cells sorted from blood. The subset was: CD45RA-negative fraction. CDR3 sequence (DNA): TGTGCCAGCAGTCCCCAGGGGCCCGCCTACAATGAGCAGTTCTTC. Protein sequence: CASSPQGPAYNEQFF.